This T cell receptor beta chain was observed in a study of Graves' ophthalmopathy and Graves' hyperthyroidism. The V gene end was trimmed by 3 bases and the J gene end by 1 base; junction bases not matched to a gene: 10. This CDR3 is built from 18 residues. In germline, CDR1 is LGHDT, CDR2 YNNKEL (reference sequence). Amplifying from RNA transcripts, the study obtained TCR beta CDR3 regions. The authors performed first-round RT-PCR with HTBI primers and then a second-round multiplex PCR. TCRdb passed the multiplex PCR reads through MiXCR, listing each CDR3 protein once. The sample records approximately 330,000 distinct CDR3 sequences, roughly 15% being singletons.

The receptor's source is an adult man with Graves' ophthalmopathy. The material sequenced was peripheral blood. The chain carries TRBV3-1 and TRBJ2-7, with 12 positions matching TRBD2. The CDR3 region has the DNA TGTGCCAGCAGCCAGGTGATACTAGCGGGGGGCCCTTCCTACGAGCAGTACTTC. This gives the protein CASSQVILAGGPSYEQYF.